What follows are 29 T cell receptor beta chains derived from one specimen sequenced in a study of identical twins. A single record per CDR3 protein comes from TCRdb applying MiXCR to the 5' RACE reads. The sample has some 500,000 distinct CDR3 sequences, 14% seen once. These same data were also listed under a study on yellow fever vaccine responses in identical twins.

The sequenced material came from CD4+ T cells sorted from blood. The source is a woman between 18 and 29 years old in good health.

This clonotype showed up just a few times. V and J are TRBV5-1 and TRBJ2-1; 9 nucleotides match TRBD1. Germline-derived CDR1 and CDR2 are SGHRS and YFSETQ. The V and J ends lost 1 base and 6 bases, in that order; junction bases with no gene match: 5. The CDR3 runs to 15 residues. The CDR3, as DNA: TGCGCCAGCAGCTTGAGAGGACAGGGGATCAATGAGCAGTTCTTC. Translating gives CASSLRGQGINEQFF.

Ten or more counts support this clonotype. The V and J genes are TRBV7-2 and TRBJ2-7, with a possible D match to TRBD1 (5 bases). Germline CDR1 and CDR2: SGHTA and FQGNSA. The V end lost 1 base, the J end lost 5 bases, and 15 bases lay between the germline ends. CDR3 length equals 15 residues. DNA for the CDR3: TGTGCCAGCAGCTTAGAGGCAGGGATTTCCCACGAGCAGTACTTC. Protein: CASSLEAGISHEQYF. Using reference TRBV7-2 and TRBJ2-7 for the parts outside the CDR3, the full variable domain is GAGVSQSPSNKVTEKGKDVELRCDPISGHTALYWYRQSLGQGLEFLIYFQGNSAPDKSGLPSDRFSAERTGGSVSTLTIQRTQQEDSAVYLCASSLEAGISHEQYFGPGTRLTVT.

The gene calls are TRBV7-2 and TRBJ2-1; possible D gene TRBD1, 5 bases. CDR1 and CDR2 from the germline V gene are SGHTA and FQGNSA. This CDR3 contains 15 residues. Deletions cut 1 base from V and 12 bases from J, with 19 bases between. CDR3 bases: TGTGCCAGCAGCTTAGGATGGGTTCCAGGGAACGTGCAGTTCTTC. Its translation is CASSLGWVPGNVQFF. The full variable domain, rest sourced from reference TRBV7-2 and TRBJ2-1, is GAGVSQSPSNKVTEKGKDVELRCDPISGHTALYWYRQSLGQGLEFLIYFQGNSAPDKSGLPSDRFSAERTGGSVSTLTIQRTQQEDSAVYLCASSLGWVPGNVQFFGPGTRLTVL.

This clonotype was counted ten times or more. The genes are TRBV4-2 and TRBJ2-7; TRBD2 might be the D (6 bases). V was cut by 4 bases and J by 0 bases, with 13 bases left in between. Germline loops: CDR1 LGHNA, CDR2 YNFKEQ. The CDR3 runs to 15 residues. CDR3 DNA sequence: TGTGCCAGCAGCCGAATAGCGGAAAGCTCCTACGAGCAGTACTTC. Encoded protein: CASSRIAESSYEQYF.

V and J are TRBV12-3 or TRBV12-4 and TRBJ2-5; a weak D match, TRBD2 (6 bases). The ends were cut back, 5 bases at V and 4 bases at J, with 17 bases in the middle. The CDR3 runs to 15 residues. CDR3 coding DNA: TGTGCCAGCAGTGGCGGGGTCAGTGTCCTAGAGACCCAGTACTTC. Encoded protein: CASSGGVSVLETQYF.

The rearrangement links TRBV14 to TRBJ1-1; no clear D. The V gene's germline CDR1 is SGHDN and CDR2 FVKESK. The CDR3 is 13 amino acids. V lost 4 bases and J 3 bases, leaving 9 bases between the germline ends. This CDR3 is CASSRQPDTEAFF. The CDR3, as DNA: TGTGCCAGCAGCCGTCAACCCGACACTGAAGCTTTCTTT.

This clonotype has a count of ten or more. This chain links TRBV6-1 with TRBJ1-5; D not resolved. Germline V gives CDR1 MNHNS, CDR2 SASEGT. The CDR3 has 14 residues. Trimming cost V 6 bases and J 3 bases, with 12 bases left between them. The DNA of the CDR3 is TGTGCCAGCAGAGCGGCTGGAGACAATCAGCCCCAGCATTTT. Translating gives CASRAAGDNQPQHF.

This clonotype was seen more than once but under ten times. The chain employs TRBV19 and TRBJ2-7, with 12 bases that match TRBD2. CDR3 length: 15 amino acids. Germline CDR1 reads LNHDA; CDR2 reads SQIVND (reference sequence). J was trimmed by 1 base and V by 7 bases; bases with no gene match: 5. In DNA form, the CDR3 reads TGTGCCAGTATGGGACTAGCGGGCCCTTCCTACGAGCAGTACTTC. Amino acids: CASMGLAGPSYEQYF.

This sequence joins TRBV20-1 and TRBJ2-5, with D perhaps matching TRBD2 (6 bases). CDR1 and CDR2 from the germline V gene are DFQATT and SNEGSKA (reference sequence). V dropped 0 bases and J dropped 1 base, with 12 bases sitting between them. This CDR3 spans 15 amino acids. The CDR3 nucleotides are TGCAGTGCTAGAGACTTTAGCGGACCCCAAGAGACCCAGTACTTC. Translated: CSARDFSGPQETQYF.

This clonotype was seen repeatedly, ten times or more. This chain connects TRBV20-1 to TRBJ2-7; possible D gene TRBD2, 5 bases. The V end was cut by 3 bases, the J end by 2 bases, with 11 bases between. Germline CDR1 and CDR2: DFQATT and SNEGSKA (reference sequence). This CDR3 contains 13 residues. For the CDR3, the DNA is TGCAGTGCTAGGGAGCCCGGGACCTACGAGCAGTACTTC. Residues: CSAREPGTYEQYF.

This clonotype has only a few counts. This chain connects TRBV15 to TRBJ2-1; possibly TRBD2 for D (6 bases). V lost 5 bases, J lost 5 bases, and 22 bases lay in between. Germline CDR1 reads LNHNV; CDR2 reads YYDKDF (reference sequence). This CDR3 is built from 17 residues. The DNA of the CDR3 is TGTGCCACCAGCCGAGGCTCGGGGTTTAGCGGAAACAATGAGCAGTTCTTC. This translates into CATSRGSGFSGNNEQFF. Full variable domain (outside the CDR3, taken from reference TRBV15 and TRBJ2-1): DAMVIQNPRYQVTQFGKPVTLSCSQTLNHNVMYWYQQKSSQAPKLLFHYYDKDFNNEADTPDNFQSRRPNTSFCFLDIRSPGLGDTAMYLCATSRGSGFSGNNEQFFGPGTRLTVL.

The chain is built from TRBV29-1 and TRBJ1-1; D not resolved. CDR1 is SQVTM, CDR2 ANQGSEA, per germline. With 4 bases removed from V and 0 bases from J, the gap between germline ends came to 9 bases. The CDR3 is 13 residues long. CDR3 nucleotide sequence: TGCAGCGTTGTTACCAGCTTGAACACTGAAGCTTTCTTT. It encodes CSVVTSLNTEAFF.

V usage is TRBV6-2 or TRBV6-3 and J usage is TRBJ1-1; D remains ambiguous. V lost 7 bases and J 1 base, leaving 13 bases between the germline ends. Germline CDR1 is MNHEY and CDR2 is SVGEGT. The length of the CDR3 is 14 residues. Written as DNA, the CDR3 is TGTGCCAGCAAATCGGGCCTGGGGAACACTGAAGCTTTCTTT. Its translation is CASKSGLGNTEAFF.

The rearrangement uses TRBV20-1 and TRBJ2-6; 7 bases are a match to TRBD1. CDR3 size: 14 residues. CDR1 is DFQATT and CDR2 is SNEGSKA in the germline V gene (reference sequence). Trimming took 3 bases from V and 1 from J; bases not matched to a gene: 0. DNA of the CDR3: TGCAGTGCTAGGGGACAGTCTGGGGCCAACGTCCTGACTTTC. Its translation is CSARGQSGANVLTF.

The chain uses TRBV9 and TRBJ2-3; no definite D call. There are 13 residues in the CDR3. V was shortened by 0 bases and J by 2 bases, with 4 bases between the two germline ends. CDR1 is SGDLS, CDR2 YYNGEE, per germline. The CDR3: CASSVVFTDTQYF. The CDR3 DNA is TGTGCCAGCAGCGTAGTTTTCACAGATACGCAGTATTTT. The full variable domain, with the rest looked up from reference TRBV9 and TRBJ2-3, is DSGVTQTPKHLITATGQRVTLRCSPRSGDLSVYWYQQSLDQGLQFLIQYYNGEERAKGNILERFSAQQFPDLHSELNLSSLELGDSALYFCASSVVFTDTQYFGPGTRLTVL.

The V and J genes are TRBV12-5 and TRBJ2-2, with D tentatively TRBD2 (6 bases). This CDR3 region has 13 residues. The V end was cut by 6 bases, the J end by 2 bases, with 7 bases between. Per the germline V gene, CDR1 is LGHNT and CDR2 is FRNRAP. The CDR3 is CASGGGNTGELFF. CDR3 nucleotides: TGTGCTAGTGGCGGGGGTAACACCGGGGAGCTGTTTTTT. Full variable domain (outside the CDR3, taken from reference TRBV12-5 and TRBJ2-2): DARVTQTPRHKVTEMGQEVTMRCQPILGHNTVFWYRQTMMQGLELLAYFRNRAPLDDSGMPKDRFSAEMPDATLATLKIQPSEPRDSAVYFCASGGGNTGELFFGEGSRLTVL.

The gene calls are TRBV11-3 and TRBJ2-1; the D call may be TRBD1 or TRBD2 (5 bases each). The CDR3 is made up of 12 amino acids. The ends were cut back, 3 bases at V and 9 bases at J, with 9 bases in the middle. Germline values: CDR1 SGHNT, CDR2 YENEEA. DNA of the CDR3: TGTGCCAGCAGCTTTCAGGGAGCTGAGCAGTTCTTC. It codes for CASSFQGAEQFF.

This clonotype occurred many times. At one of its ends the junction is not consistent with the germline gene, which may arise from a read error. The V gene is TRBV5-1, the J gene TRBJ1-1, with a tentative D call TRBD1 (6 bases). The CDR3 is 13 residues long. CDR1 is SGHRS and CDR2 is YFSETQ in the germline V gene. This chain's CDR3 is CASSLQGNTEAFF. The CDR3, as DNA: TGTGCCAGCAGTTTACAGGGGAACACTGAAGCTTTCTTT.

This clonotype was seen only a few times. The chain has TRBV20-1 and TRBJ2-7; D tentatively reads TRBD1 or TRBD2 (6 bases each). The CDR3 totals 14 residues. The ends were cut back, 5 bases at V and 3 bases at J, with 17 bases in the middle. The V gene's germline CDR1 is DFQATT and CDR2 SNEGSKA (reference sequence). CDR3 bases: TGCAGTGCTCCATCAAGACTAGGGGGCTACGAGCAGTACTTC. Its translation is CSAPSRLGGYEQYF.

The CDR3 protein is CASSARGGTSGRSEQFF. The CDR3 region has the DNA TGTGCCAGCAGCGCAAGAGGCGGGACTAGCGGGAGGAGTGAGCAGTTCTTC. The chain uses TRBV9 and TRBJ2-1; 15 bases map to TRBD2. The germline gives CDR1 SGDLS, CDR2 YYNGEE. V lost 3 bases to trimming and J lost 9 bases; unmatched junction nucleotides: 10. The CDR3 sequence is 17 residues long.

This clonotype was observed a handful of times. The V call is TRBV5-1, the J call TRBJ2-1; the D gene is possibly TRBD2 (6 bases). Per the germline V gene, CDR1 is SGHRS and CDR2 is YFSETQ. This CDR3 region has 15 residues. V lost 2 bases and J lost 6, with 15 bases in between. CDR3 protein: CASSFGTPVSNEQFF. The CDR3 DNA follows: TGCGCCAGCAGCTTCGGGACTCCGGTCTCCAATGAGCAGTTCTTC.

Here the CDR3 reads CASSYRTSGIHTSSYNEQFF. The CDR3 DNA follows: TGTGCCAGCAGTTACCGGACTAGCGGGATTCATACGAGCTCCTACAATGAGCAGTTCTTC. The chain recombines TRBV6-2 or TRBV6-3 with TRBJ2-1, with 12 bases fitting TRBD2. Germline CDR1 is MNHEY and CDR2 is SVGEGT. J was trimmed by 0 bases and V by 2 bases; bases with no gene match: 11. The CDR3 totals 20 residues.

The chain links TRBV5-5 to TRBJ2-5; D might be TRBD1 (6 bases). From germline, CDR1 is SGHKS and CDR2 YYEKEE (reference sequence). V was cut by 0 bases and J by 5 bases, with 14 bases left in between. The CDR3 length is 15 residues. This chain's CDR3 is CASSLGAGDRETQYF. CDR3 nucleotides: TGTGCCAGCAGCTTGGGGGCAGGGGATAGGGAGACCCAGTACTTC.

In this sample, this clonotype turned up a few times. V and J are TRBV29-1 and TRBJ2-5; TRBD1 agrees at 7 bases. Unmatched junction bases numbered 15, after V lost 7 bases and J lost 1 base. There are 16 residues in the CDR3. Germline lookup yields CDR1 SQVTM and CDR2 ANQGSEA. The CDR3 reads CSATNQGKGAQETQYF. The CDR3, as DNA: TGCAGCGCCACTAACCAGGGGAAGGGGGCCCAAGAGACCCAGTACTTC.

This clonotype was counted many times. The chain combines TRBV29-1 with TRBJ2-3, with D perhaps assigned TRBD1 or TRBD2 (6 bases each). The ends were cut back, 5 bases at V and 2 bases at J, with 17 bases in the middle. The CDR3 consists of 15 residues. The V gene's germline CDR1 is SQVTM and CDR2 ANQGSEA. In nucleotides, the CDR3 is TGCAGCGTTCTGAGGGGGAGGCTTAACACAGATACGCAGTATTTT. Its translation: CSVLRGRLNTDTQYF.

This clonotype turned up a few times. The chain links TRBV28 to TRBJ2-2; 9 bases are shared with TRBD1. The CDR3 consists of 17 residues. J was trimmed by 0 bases and V by 5 bases; bases with no gene match: 7. In germline, CDR1 is MDHEN, CDR2 SYDVKM. The CDR3, as DNA: TGTGCCAGCAGTCTCCTCGGGACAGGGCCGAACACCGGGGAGCTGTTTTTT. Its protein is CASSLLGTGPNTGELFF.

This chain links TRBV6-5 with TRBJ2-3; D unclear. From germline, CDR1 is MNHEY and CDR2 SVGAGI. The V gene lost 0 bases and the J gene lost 2 bases, with 9 bases spanning the gap. The CDR3 consists of 15 residues. The CDR3 spells CASSYSSPLTDTQYF. The CDR3, as DNA: TGTGCCAGCAGTTACTCGAGCCCCCTCACAGATACGCAGTATTTT.

This clonotype showed up just a few times. CDR3 residues: CASKKDPGTSQETQYF. DNA for the CDR3: TGTGCCAGCAAAAAGGACCCCGGGACTAGCCAAGAGACCCAGTACTTC. This chain links TRBV2 with TRBJ2-5, with TRBD2 identical over 8 bases. Unmatched junction bases numbered 11, after V lost 7 bases and J lost 1 base. The CDR3 spans 16 residues. CDR1 is SNHLY, CDR2 FYNNEI, per germline.

This clonotype was found a few times. The chain is built from TRBV7-2 and TRBJ2-3; no clear D gene. This CDR3 has 14 residues. The V end lost 4 bases, the J end lost 2 bases, and 10 bases lay between the germline ends. CDR1 and CDR2 (germline): SGHTA, FQGNSA. In nucleotides, the CDR3 is TGTGCCAGCAGCTCCCCGGTCCTCACAGATACGCAGTATTTT. Amino acids: CASSSPVLTDTQYF.